The source of this T cell receptor beta chain is a study of radiation and T cells in renal cell carcinoma. Findings and limits, study-wide: Dominant CDR3 motifs occupied more repertoire in irradiated than control tumors. Compared with controls, irradiated tumors showed greater TCR clonality.

CDR3 length: 16 amino acids. V was cut by 5 bases and J by 3 bases, with 19 bases left in between. Germline CDR1 reads SGHVS; CDR2 reads FQNEAQ. Sequencing was performed with immunoSEQ multiplex PCR; in TCRdb, only in-frame clones are kept and a portion is missing. The sample carries fewer than 25,000 clones, 45% to 70% recorded once. Treatment described: treatment-naive control, cytoreductive nephrectomy. The patient's renal cell carcinoma had clear cell pathology. About this clone: As yet, its antigen is unknown.

This sequence was found in a human donor with renal cell carcinoma. The chain is built from TRBV7-8 and TRBJ1-2; TRBD1 is a possible D gene (5 bases). The sample here was tumor tissue, taken from a patient whose treatment was nephrectomy without radiotherapy. In nucleotides, the CDR3 is TGTGCCAGCAGCCCAAAGGCAGGGTTCTTATACTATGGCTACACCTTC. It translates to CASSPKAGFLYYGYTF.